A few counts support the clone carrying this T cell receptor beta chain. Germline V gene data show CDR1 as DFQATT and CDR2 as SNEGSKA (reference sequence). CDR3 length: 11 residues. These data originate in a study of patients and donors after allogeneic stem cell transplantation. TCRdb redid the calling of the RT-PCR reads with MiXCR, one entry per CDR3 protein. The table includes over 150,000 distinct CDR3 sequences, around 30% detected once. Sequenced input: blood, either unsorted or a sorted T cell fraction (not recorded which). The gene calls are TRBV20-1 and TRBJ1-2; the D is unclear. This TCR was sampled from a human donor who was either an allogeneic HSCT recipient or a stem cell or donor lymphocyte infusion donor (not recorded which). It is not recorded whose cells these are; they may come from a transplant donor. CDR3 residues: CRGAGNYGYTF. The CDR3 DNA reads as TGCAGAGGTGCCGGTAACTATGGCTACACCTTC.